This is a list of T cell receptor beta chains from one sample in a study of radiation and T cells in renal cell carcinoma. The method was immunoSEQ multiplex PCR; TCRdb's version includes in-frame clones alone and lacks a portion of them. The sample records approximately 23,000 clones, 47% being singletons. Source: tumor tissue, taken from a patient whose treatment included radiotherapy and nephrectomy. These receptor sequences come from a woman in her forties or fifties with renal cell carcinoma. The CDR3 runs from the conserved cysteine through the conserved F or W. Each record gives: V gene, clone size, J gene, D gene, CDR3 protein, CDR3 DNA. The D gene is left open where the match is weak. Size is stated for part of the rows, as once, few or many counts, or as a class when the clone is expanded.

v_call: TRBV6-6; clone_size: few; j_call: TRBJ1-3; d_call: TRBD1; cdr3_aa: CASSTTGTGGNTIYF; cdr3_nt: TGTGCCAGCAGTACGACCGGGACAGGAGGAAACACCATATATTTT
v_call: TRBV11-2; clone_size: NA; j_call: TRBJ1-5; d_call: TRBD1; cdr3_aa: CASSRDRGEPQHF; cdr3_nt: TGTGCCAGCAGCCGGGACAGGGGGGAGCCCCAGCATTTT
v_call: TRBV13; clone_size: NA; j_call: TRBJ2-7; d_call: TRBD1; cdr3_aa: CARGQSYEQYF; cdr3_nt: TGTGCCAGGGGACAGTCCTACGAGCAGTACTTC
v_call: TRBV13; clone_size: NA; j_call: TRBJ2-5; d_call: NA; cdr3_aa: CASSQTVPGPVQETQYF; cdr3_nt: TGTGCCAGCAGCCAAACGGTCCCAGGACCGGTCCAAGAGACCCAGTACTTC
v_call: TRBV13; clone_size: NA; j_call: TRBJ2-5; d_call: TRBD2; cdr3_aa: CASSSSGVELETQYF; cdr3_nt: TGTGCCAGCAGCTCTAGCGGGGTGGAGTTAGAGACCCAGTACTTC
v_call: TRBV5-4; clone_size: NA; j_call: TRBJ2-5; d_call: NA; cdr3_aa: CASSFPQGQETQYF; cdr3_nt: TGTGCCAGCAGCTTCCCACAGGGACAAGAGACCCAGTACTTC
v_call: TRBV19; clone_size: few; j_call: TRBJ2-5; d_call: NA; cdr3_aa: CASSIDGQRGETQYF; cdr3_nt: TGTGCCAGTAGTATAGATGGGCAGAGGGGAGAGACCCAGTACTTC
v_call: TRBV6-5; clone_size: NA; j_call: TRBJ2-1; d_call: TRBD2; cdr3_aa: CASSYTGLAGGNEQFF; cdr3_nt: TGTGCCAGCAGTTACACGGGACTAGCGGGGGGCAATGAGCAGTTCTTC
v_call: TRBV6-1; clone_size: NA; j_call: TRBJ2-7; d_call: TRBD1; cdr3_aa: CASSDIWTGKAEQYF; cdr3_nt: TGTGCCAGCAGTGACATCTGGACAGGGAAGGCCGAGCAGTACTTC
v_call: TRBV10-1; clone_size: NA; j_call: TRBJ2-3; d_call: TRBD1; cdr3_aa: CASSEGTGGRLSDTQYF; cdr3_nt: TGCGCCAGCAGTGAGGGGACAGGGGGGCGCCTGTCAGATACGCAGTATTTT
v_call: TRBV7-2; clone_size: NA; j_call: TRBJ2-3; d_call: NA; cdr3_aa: CASSLADTQYF; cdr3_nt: TGTGCCAGCAGCTTAGCGGATACGCAGTATTTT
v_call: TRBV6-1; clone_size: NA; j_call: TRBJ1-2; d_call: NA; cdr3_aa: CASRDPGANYGYTF; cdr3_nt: TGTGCCAGCAGGGACCCGGGAGCTAACTATGGCTACACCTTC
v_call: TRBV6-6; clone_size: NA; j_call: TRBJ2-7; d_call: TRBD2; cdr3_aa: CASSGGYEQYF; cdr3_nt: TGTGCCAGCTCGGGGGGCTACGAGCAGTACTTC
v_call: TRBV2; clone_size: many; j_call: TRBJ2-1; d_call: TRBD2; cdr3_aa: CASKTGLAGHNEQFF; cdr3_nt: TGTGCCAGCAAGACCGGACTAGCGGGGCATAATGAGCAGTTCTTC
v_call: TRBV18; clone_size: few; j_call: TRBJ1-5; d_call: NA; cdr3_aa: CASSPMERQPQHF; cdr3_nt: TGTGCCAGCTCACCAATGGAGCGTCAGCCCCAGCATTTT
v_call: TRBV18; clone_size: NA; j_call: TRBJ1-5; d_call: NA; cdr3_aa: CASSRRAGENQPQHF; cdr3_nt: TGTGCCAGCTCCCGGCGGGCAGGGGAGAATCAGCCCCAGCATTTT
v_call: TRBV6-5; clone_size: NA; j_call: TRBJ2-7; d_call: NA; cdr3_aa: CASSYKSGSSYEQYF; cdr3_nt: TGTGCCAGCAGTTACAAGAGCGGAAGCTCCTACGAGCAGTACTTC
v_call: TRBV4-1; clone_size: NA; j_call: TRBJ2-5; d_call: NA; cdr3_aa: CASSQQETQYF; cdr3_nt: TGCGCCAGCAGCCAACAAGAGACCCAGTACTTC
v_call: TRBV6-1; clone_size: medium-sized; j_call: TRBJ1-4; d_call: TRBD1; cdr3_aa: CASSRQGAREKLFF; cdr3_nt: TGTGCCAGCAGCCGACAGGGGGCGCGAGAAAAACTGTTTTTT
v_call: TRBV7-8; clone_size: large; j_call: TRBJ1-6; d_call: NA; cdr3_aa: CASSLRQANSPLHF; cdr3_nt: TGTGCCAGCAGCTTACGGCAGGCCAATTCACCCCTCCACTTT
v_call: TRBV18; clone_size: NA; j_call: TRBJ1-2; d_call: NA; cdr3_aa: CASSPGGLAGYTF; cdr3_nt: TGTGCCAGCTCACCAGGAGGGTTGGCTGGCTACACCTTC
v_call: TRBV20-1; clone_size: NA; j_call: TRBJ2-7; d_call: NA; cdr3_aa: CSVRDGYEQYF; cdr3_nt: TGCAGTGTCAGGGACGGCTACGAGCAGTACTTC
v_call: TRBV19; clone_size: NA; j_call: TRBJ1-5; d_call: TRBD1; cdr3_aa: CASSADRGPPLNQPQHF; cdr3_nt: TGTGCCAGTAGTGCCGACAGGGGCCCTCCCCTAAATCAGCCCCAGCATTTT
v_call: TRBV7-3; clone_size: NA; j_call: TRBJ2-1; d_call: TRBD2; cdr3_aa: CASSLARISGGPNEQFF; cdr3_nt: TGTGCCAGCAGCTTAGCGAGGATTAGCGGGGGCCCCAATGAGCAGTTCTTC
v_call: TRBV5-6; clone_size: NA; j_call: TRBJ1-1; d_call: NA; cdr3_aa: CASSFETEAFF; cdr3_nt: TGTGCCAGCAGCTTCGAGACTGAAGCTTTCTTT
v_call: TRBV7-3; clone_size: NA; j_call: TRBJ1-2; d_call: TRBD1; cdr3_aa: CASSPRDRGYGYTF; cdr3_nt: TGTGCCAGCAGCCCGCGGGACAGGGGCTATGGCTACACCTTC
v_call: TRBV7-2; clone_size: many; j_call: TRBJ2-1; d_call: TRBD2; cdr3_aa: CASSLIIAGGRNEQFF; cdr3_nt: TGTGCCAGCAGCTTAATCATAGCGGGGGGGCGGAATGAGCAGTTCTTC
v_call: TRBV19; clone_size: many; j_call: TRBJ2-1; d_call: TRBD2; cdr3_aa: CASSTGGLAGYEQFF; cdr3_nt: TGTGCCAGTAGTACTGGGGGACTAGCGGGGTATGAGCAGTTCTTC
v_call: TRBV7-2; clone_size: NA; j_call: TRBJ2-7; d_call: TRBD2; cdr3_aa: CASSLSLAGLYEQYF; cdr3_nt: TGTGCCAGCAGCTTAAGCCTAGCGGGGTTGTACGAGCAGTACTTC
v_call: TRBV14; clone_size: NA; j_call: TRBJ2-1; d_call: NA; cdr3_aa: CASSQGGSYQGNEQFF; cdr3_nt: TGTGCCAGCAGCCAAGGGGGGTCCTATCAGGGTAATGAGCAGTTCTTC
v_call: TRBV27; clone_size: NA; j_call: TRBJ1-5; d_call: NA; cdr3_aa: CASSLGSGDGQPQHF; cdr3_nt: TGTGCCAGCAGTTTAGGTTCCGGGGACGGTCAGCCCCAGCATTTT
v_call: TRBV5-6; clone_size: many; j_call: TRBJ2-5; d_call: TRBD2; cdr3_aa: CASSLGTSGGWETQYF; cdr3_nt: TGTGCCAGCAGCTTGGGTACTAGCGGGGGCTGGGAGACCCAGTACTTC
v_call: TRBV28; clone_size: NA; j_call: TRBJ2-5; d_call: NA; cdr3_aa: CASSLNFKETQYF; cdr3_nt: TGTGCCAGCAGTTTAAATTTCAAAGAGACCCAGTACTTC
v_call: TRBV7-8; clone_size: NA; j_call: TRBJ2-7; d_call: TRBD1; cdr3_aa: CASSSRLTGTGDYEQYF; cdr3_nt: TGTGCCAGCAGCTCTAGACTTACCGGGACAGGAGACTACGAGCAGTACTTC
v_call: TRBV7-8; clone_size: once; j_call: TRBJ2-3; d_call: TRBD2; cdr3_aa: CASSDRLAGDTDTQYF; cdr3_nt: TGTGCCAGCAGCGACAGACTAGCGGGAGACACAGATACGCAGTATTTT
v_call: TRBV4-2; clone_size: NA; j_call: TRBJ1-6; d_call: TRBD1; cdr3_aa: CASSQNWDRGSYNSPLHF; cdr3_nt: TGTGCCAGCAGCCAAAACTGGGACAGGGGCTCCTATAATTCACCCCTCCACTTT
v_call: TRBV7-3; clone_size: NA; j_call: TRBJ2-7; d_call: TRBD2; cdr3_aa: CASSWVTPGGIYEQYF; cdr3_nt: TGTGCCAGCAGCTGGGTTACCCCGGGGGGGATTTACGAGCAGTACTTC
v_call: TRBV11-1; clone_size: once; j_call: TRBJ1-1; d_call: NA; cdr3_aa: CASSLVAGRNDEAFF; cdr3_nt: TGTGCCAGCAGCTTAGTAGCAGGGAGAAATGATGAAGCTTTCTTT
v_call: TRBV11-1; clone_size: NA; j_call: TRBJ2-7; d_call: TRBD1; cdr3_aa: CASSPPRTGATYEQYF; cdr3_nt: TGTGCCAGCAGCCCCCCCCGCACAGGGGCGACCTACGAGCAGTACTTC
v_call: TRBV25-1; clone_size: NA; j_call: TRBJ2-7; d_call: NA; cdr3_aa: CASSDPGAFTEQYF; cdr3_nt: TGTGCCAGCAGTGACCCAGGGGCCTTTACGGAGCAGTACTTC
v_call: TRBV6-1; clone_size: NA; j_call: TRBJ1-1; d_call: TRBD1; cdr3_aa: CASRDRGWNTEAFF; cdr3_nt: TGTGCCAGCAGGGACAGGGGATGGAACACTGAAGCTTTCTTT